This TCR beta chain was captured by sequencing in a study of CD4 T cells in relation to SARS-CoV-2 and coronaviruses. Before the COVID-19 pandemic, during about 2010-2019, CD4+ T cells were taken from unexposed donors. Isolation of CD4+ T cells took place after roughly nine days in culture. Only in-frame clones appear in the TCRdb table, and some are missing; sequencing was by immunoSEQ multiplex PCR. This table holds 18,000 or so clones, about 72% found once. The V and J ends lost 7 bases and 4 bases, in that order; junction bases with no gene match: 5. Germline CDR1 MDHEN, CDR2 SYDVKM. This CDR3 has 13 amino acids. Study-wide points: Compared with monoreactive clones, crossreactive clones showed significantly weaker SARS-CoV-2 expansion.

About this clone itself: Its antigen is not identified.

This chain joins TRBV28 and TRBJ2-5; 8 nucleotides align to TRBD1. Material: CD4+ T cells from PBMCs, cultured in vitro. This receptor was identified in a human donor in good health. Here the CDR3 DNA reads TGTGCCAGCAACGGACAGGGACGAGAGACCCAGTACTTC. This codes for CASNGQGRETQYF.